A selection of T cell receptor beta chains follows, all from one sample in a study of blood T cell repertoires in COVID-19. The table came from immunoSEQ multiplex PCR; TCRdb's copy has only in-frame clones and leaves some out. The sample holds about 80,000 clones, around 86% seen once. The specimen sequenced was peripheral blood. Receptors originate from a human donor in a cohort sampled during active COVID-19. Each CDR3 is given with its conserved first and last residue. The D gene is left open where the match is weak. Expanded clones are given a class, and other clones once, few, many or no size at all.

j_gene	v_gene	d_gene	abundance	CDR3aa	CDR3nt
TRBJ2-3	TRBV14	TRBD2	.	CASSQGAGTSLTDTQYF	TGTGCCAGCAGCCAAGGGGCTGGGACTAGCCTCACAGATACGCAGTATTTT
TRBJ2-1	TRBV11-3	TRBD2	.	CASSRAGGPNNEQFF	TGTGCCAGCAGCCGTGCGGGGGGGCCGAACAATGAGCAGTTCTTC
TRBJ2-5	TRBV5-5	TRBD1	.	CASSTGTGRTDETQYF	TGTGCCAGCAGCACAGGGACAGGGAGAACGGACGAGACCCAGTACTTC
TRBJ2-7	TRBV27	TRBD1	.	CASSRQGGSYEQYF	TGTGCCAGCAGTCGACAGGGGGGGTCCTACGAGCAGTACTTC
TRBJ2-3	TRBV7-6	TRBD1	.	CASSLGTGGSTDTQYF	TGTGCCAGCAGCTTGGGGACAGGGGGATCCACAGATACGCAGTATTTT
TRBJ2-7	TRBV10-3	.	.	CAISPSQGSSYEQYF	TGTGCCATCAGTCCCTCCCAGGGGAGCTCCTACGAGCAGTACTTC
TRBJ2-7	TRBV5-1	TRBD1	.	CASSMTDRAPYEQYF	TGCGCCAGCAGCATGACCGACAGGGCCCCCTACGAGCAGTACTTC
TRBJ1-1	TRBV6-5	.	.	CASIPPGGAPFF	TGTGCCAGCATTCCCCCGGGGGGGGCACCTTTCTTT
TRBJ2-1	TRBV5-8	TRBD1	.	CASSSDRGAYNEQFF	TGTGCCAGCAGCTCAGACAGGGGTGCCTACAATGAGCAGTTCTTC
TRBJ1-2	TRBV30	.	.	CAWTLGGGGYGYTF	TGTGCCTGGACCTTAGGGGGGGGAGGCTATGGCTACACCTTC
TRBJ2-3	TRBV6-2/TRBV6-3	.	.	CASSSWGADTQYF	TGTGCCAGCAGTTCCTGGGGGGCAGATACGCAGTATTTT
TRBJ1-1	TRBV30	.	.	CAWSVLGGNTEAFF	TGTGCCTGGAGTGTACTCGGAGGTAACACTGAAGCTTTCTTT
TRBJ1-4	TRBV10-2	TRBD1	once	CASRQGQTNEKLFF	TGCGCCAGCAGACAGGGACAGACTAATGAAAAACTGTTTTTT
TRBJ1-4	TRBV4-1	.	.	CASSQDRGGEKLFF	TGCGCCAGCAGCCAAGATCGCGGGGGTGAAAAACTGTTTTTT
TRBJ2-1	TRBV29-1	TRBD2	once	CSVDPGGVEQFF	TGCAGCGTTGATCCCGGGGGGGTAGAGCAGTTCTTC
TRBJ2-3	TRBV7-9	TRBD1	.	CASRDRVADTQYF	TGTGCCAGCAGAGACAGGGTAGCAGATACGCAGTATTTT
TRBJ1-1	TRBV10-3	.	.	CAISESNRGTEAFF	TGTGCCATCAGTGAGTCGAATCGGGGCACTGAAGCTTTCTTT
TRBJ2-2	TRBV3-1/TRBV3-2	.	.	CASRPGATGELFF	TGTGCCAGCCGCCCAGGGGCGACCGGGGAGCTGTTTTTT
TRBJ1-1	TRBV18	.	.	CASSPPLGRGFGAFF	TGTGCCAGCTCACCACCCCTCGGGCGGGGTTTTGGAGCTTTCTTT
TRBJ2-3	TRBV2	.	.	CASSRGPDTQYF	TGTGCCAGCAGTAGGGGCCCAGATACGCAGTATTTT
TRBJ2-2	TRBV27	TRBD1	once	CASSLMLAGGTGELFF	TGTGCCAGCAGTTTAATGTTGGCAGGGGGCACCGGGGAGCTGTTTTTT
TRBJ2-1	TRBV6-5	.	.	CASRLLAEYNEQFF	TGTGCCAGCAGGCTCCTGGCGGAATACAATGAGCAGTTCTTC
TRBJ1-1	TRBV19	.	few	CASSPRAGLALAFF	TGTGCCAGTAGTCCAAGAGCGGGACTGGCCTTAGCTTTCTTT
TRBJ2-3	TRBV6-1	TRBD2	medium-sized	CASSEASGSTDTQYF	TGTGCCAGCAGTGAAGCTAGCGGGAGCACAGATACGCAGTATTTT
TRBJ1-6	TRBV19	.	.	CASSIDRGSPLHF	TGTGCCAGTAGTATAGATCGGGGATCACCCCTCCACTTT
TRBJ1-2	TRBV28	.	.	CASTLGGGNYGYTF	TGTGCCAGCACCCTCGGGGGGGGTAACTATGGCTACACCTTC
TRBJ2-7	TRBV27	.	few	CASSYPPRAHEQYF	TGTGCCAGCAGTTACCCCCCCAGGGCGCACGAGCAGTACTTC
TRBJ2-3	TRBV20-1	TRBD2	.	CSAGGLAGVGDTQYF	TGCAGTGCTGGTGGACTAGCGGGAGTCGGTGATACGCAGTATTTT
TRBJ1-5	TRBV7-2	.	.	CASSRSRTEAQHF	TGTGCCAGCAGCCGATCCCGGACAGAGGCCCAGCATTTT
TRBJ2-3	TRBV6-5	TRBD2	.	CASIRTRSSGDTQYF	TGTGCCAGCATCAGGACTAGGTCCTCAGGAGATACGCAGTATTTT
TRBJ2-1	TRBV7-2	.	.	CASSLGGSISYNEQFF	TGTGCCAGCAGCTTGGGGGGTTCCATCTCCTACAATGAGCAGTTCTTC
TRBJ2-1	TRBV19	TRBD1	.	CASSSFEGTGYNEQFF	TGTGCCAGTAGTTCCTTCGAGGGGACAGGATACAATGAGCAGTTCTTC
TRBJ1-2	TRBV20-1	.	.	CSASYRSGYTF	TGCAGTGCTAGTTACAGAAGTGGCTACACCTTC
TRBJ1-1	TRBV3-1/TRBV3-2	TRBD1	.	CASSQGQGAGTEAFF	TGTGCCAGCAGCCAGGGACAGGGGGCCGGCACTGAAGCTTTCTTT
TRBJ1-5	TRBV7-8	.	.	CASSLDKGGLGQPQHF	TGTGCCAGCAGCTTAGATAAGGGAGGGCTGGGGCAGCCCCAGCATTTT
TRBJ2-3	TRBV18	TRBD2	.	CASSPGGAGSTQYF	TGTGCCAGCTCCCCGGGAGGGGCAGGGAGTACGCAGTATTTT
TRBJ2-1	TRBV6-5	.	.	CASSYVGGKDEQFF	TGTGCCAGCAGTTATGTCGGGGGAAAGGATGAGCAGTTCTTC
TRBJ1-1	TRBV7-2	TRBD1	.	CATTEPGQGARTEAFF	TGTGCCACCACGGAGCCGGGACAGGGGGCGCGAACTGAAGCTTTCTTT
TRBJ2-5	TRBV24-1	.	.	CATSDPQYQETQYF	TGTGCCACCAGTGACCCCCAGTACCAAGAGACCCAGTACTTC
TRBJ2-2	TRBV7-9	.	.	CASSLTANTGELFF	TGTGCCAGCAGCTTGACAGCGAACACCGGGGAGCTGTTTTTT
TRBJ2-3	TRBV11-3	TRBD2	once	CASSLRTSGGRADTQYF	TGTGCCAGCAGCCTCCGGACTAGCGGGGGGAGGGCAGATACGCAGTATTTT
TRBJ2-1	TRBV5-1	TRBD1	.	CASSPRTGRRGEQFF	TGCGCCAGCAGCCCCCGGACAGGGAGAAGGGGTGAGCAGTTCTTC
TRBJ1-5	TRBV2	TRBD1	.	CASSEARTGKQPQHF	TGTGCCAGCAGTGAGGCGCGGACAGGGAAGCAGCCCCAGCATTTT
TRBJ1-5	TRBV18	TRBD1	.	CASSSQGASQPQHF	TGTGCCAGCTCGTCACAGGGGGCGAGTCAGCCCCAGCATTTT
TRBJ2-1	TRBV7-2	TRBD1	.	CASSPEGPGGNEQFF	TGTGCCAGCAGCCCAGAGGGCCCAGGGGGCAATGAGCAGTTCTTC
TRBJ2-1	TRBV15	TRBD1	.	CATSGTGNEQFF	TGTGCCACCAGTGGGACAGGGAATGAGCAGTTCTTC
TRBJ2-5	TRBV5-1	.	once	CASSLDGGGGETQYF	TGCGCCAGCAGCTTGGACGGGGGAGGGGGAGAGACCCAGTACTTC
TRBJ2-4	TRBV11-2	.	.	CASSLVTVGPLAKNIQYF	TGTGCCAGCAGCTTAGTAACGGTTGGGCCTCTAGCCAAAAACATTCAGTACTTC